What follows describes a single TCR beta chain. Germline V gene sequence: CDR1 MNHEY, CDR2 SVGAGI. Trimming took 10 bases from V and 7 from J, leaving 13 bases between them. The CDR3 extends over 11 amino acids. The data derive from a study of blood T cell repertoires in COVID-19. Study information: Some COVID-19 samples were acute and others convalescent; all came from the United States, Italy and Spain.

Only in-frame clones appear in the TCRdb table, and some are missing; sequencing was by immunoSEQ multiplex PCR. This table has roughly 260,000 clones, 75% to 85% appearing once. This sequence was found in a woman in her 70s with acute or convalescent COVID-19. The sample was peripheral blood. This chain joins TRBV6-5 and TRBJ1-1, with D possibly TRBD1 on 6 matching bases. Written as DNA, the CDR3 is TGTGCCACCAGGGGAGGGGTTGAAGCTTTCTTT. Protein: CATRGGVEAFF.